Each of the 27 T cell receptor beta chains below was sequenced from the same sample in a study of cytotoxic CD8 clonotypes in ibrutinib-treated CLL. Produced via immunoSEQ multiplex PCR; TCRdb's table is partial and in-frame only. This table holds about 140,000 clones, around 93% found once. The specimen was PBMCs, collected after 12 months of ibrutinib treatment. Receptor source: a human donor with chronic lymphocytic leukemia.

The sample holds a few counts of this clone. Here the CDR3 DNA reads TGCGCCAGCAGTGGTACTCGGAGCTACGAGCAGTACTTC. Translation gives CASSGTRSYEQYF. The V and J genes are TRBV10-1 and TRBJ2-7; no clear D gene. CDR3 length: 13 amino acids. Per germline, CDR1 WNHNN and CDR2 SYGVQD (reference sequence). Trimming pared 4 bases from V and 3 bases from J, leaving 10 bases between.

This chain links TRBV19 with TRBJ1-5; D is unclear. The CDR3 runs 15 residues. Germline lookup yields CDR1 LNHDA and CDR2 SQIVND (reference sequence). Trimming took 7 bases from V and 9 from J, leaving 22 bases between them. The CDR3 region is CASTPLIASARPQHF. CDR3 bases: TGTGCCAGTACCCCCCTGATTGCGTCCGCGAGGCCCCAGCATTTT.

The gene calls are TRBV5-4 and TRBJ1-5, with 7 nucleotides matching TRBD1. Trimming removed 3 bases from V and 3 bases from J; junction bases left unmatched: 15. This CDR3 region has 18 residues. CDR1 is SGHNT and CDR2 is YYREEE in the germline V gene (reference sequence). The CDR3, as DNA: TGTGCCAGCAGCTCCCCTTGGGGAACCGGGACAGACAATCAGCCCCAGCATTTT. Translation: CASSSPWGTGTDNQPQHF. The variable domain in full, completed from reference TRBV5-4 and TRBJ1-5, reads ETGVTQSPTHLIKTRGQQVTLRCSSQSGHNTVSWYQQALGQGPQFIFQYYREEENGRGNFPPRFSGLQFPNYSSELNVNALELDDSALYLCASSSPWGTGTDNQPQHFGDGTRLSIL.

The chain links TRBV20-1 to TRBJ2-2; the D is unclear. With 6 bases removed from V and 7 bases from J, the gap between germline ends came to 9 bases. This CDR3 is built from 11 residues. Germline loops: CDR1 DFQATT, CDR2 SNEGSKA (reference sequence). In DNA, the CDR3 is TGCAGTGCCTCATCAGGCGGGGAGCTGTTTTTT. Translated, it gives CSASSGGELFF.

J is TRBJ1-1 and V is TRBV12-5, with 7 bases that match TRBD1. Germline loops: CDR1 LGHNT, CDR2 FRNRAP. CDR3 length equals 13 residues. After removal of 1 base from V and 10 bases from J, the junction contained 6 bases not matched to a gene. CDR3 protein: CASGLDGQDGAFF. In DNA, the CDR3 is TGTGCTAGTGGTTTGGACGGACAGGATGGAGCTTTCTTT.

About this clone: The same CDR3 arises from other DNA sequences in this sample as well. For the CDR3, the DNA is TGTGCCAGCAGCTTGAAAGAGACCCAGTACTTC. It encodes CASSLKETQYF. This chain connects TRBV11-2 to TRBJ2-5; D uncertain. This CDR3 region has 11 residues. Germline loops: CDR1 SGHAT, CDR2 FQNNGV. V lost 3 bases, J lost 3 bases, and 2 bases lay in between.

The CDR3 DNA reads TGTGCCAGCAGCTCTCCCGGGACAGCCCCCTACGAGCAGTACTTC. It is translated as CASSSPGTAPYEQYF. The chain combines TRBV5-5 with TRBJ2-7; 7 nucleotides agree with TRBD1. V lost 3 bases, J lost 2 bases, and 8 bases stayed unmatched. The germline CDR1 and CDR2 sequences are SGHKS and YYEKEE (reference sequence). The CDR3 has 15 residues.

This clone was picked up one time. CDR3 sequence reads: CPRRGDMGSSGANVLTF. The DNA for the CDR3 is TGTCCCCGGCGGGGGGACATGGGTAGCTCTGGGGCCAACGTCCTGACTTTC. The chain combines TRBV28 with TRBJ2-6, with TRBD2 identical over 8 bases. CDR3 length: 17 amino acids. Germline V gives CDR1 MDHEN, CDR2 SYDVKM.

The chain has TRBV5-4 and TRBJ2-3, with a tentative D call TRBD1 (5 bases). The CDR3 spans 15 residues. Germline V gene sequence: CDR1 SGHNT, CDR2 YYREEE (reference sequence). Trimming removed 0 bases at V and 10 bases at J, with 18 bases between. DNA for the CDR3: TGTGCCAGCAGCTTGGATCCCACAGGCGCAGCATCGCAGTATTTT. Its protein product is CASSLDPTGAASQYF.

The chain has TRBV5-1 and TRBJ2-2; a possible D gene is TRBD1 (6 bases). Deletions cut 2 bases from V and 4 bases from J, with 15 bases between. Germline CDR1 SGHRS, CDR2 YFSETQ. This CDR3 contains 16 residues. The CDR3 reads CASSLVVLGGTGELFF. DNA of the CDR3: TGCGCCAGCAGCTTAGTCGTTTTAGGGGGCACCGGGGAGCTGTTTTTT.

The chain is built from TRBV18 and TRBJ2-2; 12 bases map to TRBD2. This CDR3 has 15 residues. CDR1 is KGHSH, CDR2 LQKENI, per germline. V was clipped by 5 bases and J by 3 bases; unmatched bases: 1. CDR3 DNA sequence: TGTGCCAGCTCAGGACTAGCGGGATACACCGGGGAGCTGTTTTTT. It codes for CASSGLAGYTGELFF.

V usage is TRBV29-1 and J usage is TRBJ2-5, with a tentative D call TRBD2 (6 bases). Germline CDR1 SQVTM, CDR2 ANQGSEA. Trimming pared 5 bases from V and 7 bases from J, leaving 17 bases between. This CDR3 is built from 13 residues. The DNA of the CDR3 is TGCAGCGTTTGTCTAGCTCTCGGGGGGACCCAGTACTTC. This sequence encodes CSVCLALGGTQYF.

This clone was observed a single time. The chain couples TRBV6-6 to TRBJ2-7; the D is unclear. The germline CDR1 and CDR2 sequences are MNHNY and SVGAGI (reference sequence). The CDR3 contains 13 residues. Trimming took 9 bases from V and 0 from J, leaving 12 bases between them. CDR3: CASQIHSSYEQYF. The CDR3 coding sequence is TGTGCCAGTCAAATACATAGCTCCTACGAGCAGTACTTC.

The gene calls are TRBV2 and TRBJ1-2; D may be TRBD1 (6 bases). V lost 2 bases, J lost 7 bases, and 11 bases lay in between. CDR3 size: 13 residues. Germline values: CDR1 SNHLY, CDR2 FYNNEI. The CDR3 is CASSEWPGVGYTF. CDR3 DNA sequence: TGTGCCAGCAGTGAATGGCCAGGGGTTGGCTACACCTTC. Variable domain in full (rest from reference TRBV2 and TRBJ1-2): EPEVTQTPSHQVTQMGQEVILRCVPISNHLYFYWYRQILGQKVEFLVSFYNNEISEKSEIFDDQFSVERPDGSNFTLKIRSTKLEDSAMYFCASSEWPGVGYTFGSGTRLTVV.

The V gene is TRBV27, the J gene TRBJ1-4; maybe TRBD1 (5 bases). V gave up 0 bases and J gave up 8 bases, with 13 bases separating them. Germline V gene lookup returns CDR1 MNHEY and CDR2 SMNVEV (reference sequence). The CDR3 consists of 15 residues. The CDR3 DNA reads TGTGCCAGCAGTTTATCTTCAGGGATTTACGAAAAACTGTTTTTT. Amino acids: CASSLSSGIYEKLFF.

The chain recombines TRBV6-5 with TRBJ2-7; D uncertain. The length of the CDR3 is 13 residues. The germline CDR1 and CDR2 sequences are MNHEY and SVGAGI. Trimming took off 0 bases at V and 7 bases at J, with 10 bases between the two ends. CDR3 loop: CASSYSRFAEQYF. The CDR3, as DNA: TGTGCCAGCAGTTACTCCCGCTTCGCAGAGCAGTACTTC.

V usage is TRBV28 and J usage is TRBJ2-6; 10 nucleotides align to TRBD1. CDR1 is MDHEN and CDR2 is SYDVKM in the germline V gene. The CDR3 runs 16 residues. Trimming took 5 bases from V and 2 from J; bases not matched to a gene: 3. The DNA of the CDR3 is TGTGCCAGCAGTCCCGGGACAGGGGCTGGGGCCAACGTCCTGACTTTC. This sequence encodes CASSPGTGAGANVLTF. The whole variable domain, remainder taken from reference TRBV28 and TRBJ2-6, is DVKVTQSSRYLVKRTGEKVFLECVQDMDHENMFWYRQDPGLGLRLIYFSYDVKMKEKGDIPEGYSVSREKKERFSLILESASTNQTSMYLCASSPGTGAGANVLTFGAGSRLTVL.

V is TRBV19 and J is TRBJ2-3; TRBD2 matches at 7 bases. Germline V gene sequence: CDR1 LNHDA, CDR2 SQIVND (reference sequence). V was clipped by 4 bases and J by 0 bases; unmatched bases: 7. This CDR3 region has 16 residues. CDR3 DNA sequence: TGTGCCAGTAGTAGTCGGGGTAGCGGGAGCACAGATACGCAGTATTTT. The encoded protein is CASSSRGSGSTDTQYF.

CDR3 nucleotides: TGTGCCAGCATCGGACAGGGACAAGAGACCCAGTACTTC. Translation: CASIGQGQETQYF. This chain uses TRBV28 with TRBJ2-5; TRBD1 matches at 8 bases. With 7 bases clipped from V and 2 bases from J, the junction kept 3 bases outside the gene matches. This CDR3 contains 13 residues. Germline V gene sequence: CDR1 MDHEN, CDR2 SYDVKM. The complete variable domain, with remaining parts taken from reference TRBV28 and TRBJ2-5, reads DVKVTQSSRYLVKRTGEKVFLECVQDMDHENMFWYRQDPGLGLRLIYFSYDVKMKEKGDIPEGYSVSREKKERFSLILESASTNQTSMYLCASIGQGQETQYFGPGTRLLVL.

The gene calls are TRBV28 and TRBJ2-7; D not certain. From germline, CDR1 is MDHEN and CDR2 SYDVKM. The CDR3 has 14 residues. With 8 bases removed from V and 3 bases from J, the gap between germline ends came to 17 bases. The CDR3 nucleotides are TGTGCCAGCGGAGAGGTAGGCAGCGTCTACGAGCAGTACTTC. It yields the protein CASGEVGSVYEQYF. The whole variable domain, filled in from reference TRBV28 and TRBJ2-7, reads DVKVTQSSRYLVKRTGEKVFLECVQDMDHENMFWYRQDPGLGLRLIYFSYDVKMKEKGDIPEGYSVSREKKERFSLILESASTNQTSMYLCASGEVGSVYEQYFGPGTRLTVT.

Only one count was recorded for this clone. J is TRBJ1-4 and V is TRBV7-8; D gene unclear. The CDR3 extends over 16 amino acids. Germline-derived CDR1 and CDR2 are SGHVS and FQNEAQ. Trimming took 0 bases from V and 4 from J, leaving 12 bases between them. The CDR3 loop is CASSLAPGLSNEKLFF. CDR3 nucleotide sequence: TGTGCCAGCAGCTTAGCGCCGGGCCTTAGTAATGAAAAACTGTTTTTT.

The V call is TRBV30, the J call TRBJ2-5, with 13 bases aligning to TRBD2. The CDR3 length is 15 residues. V dropped 2 bases and J dropped 4; count of bases not matched to a gene: 4. Germline loops: CDR1 GTSNPN, CDR2 SVGIG (reference sequence). CDR3 protein: CAWSPTSGRGETQYF. CDR3 bases: TGTGCCTGGAGTCCCACTAGCGGGAGGGGAGAGACCCAGTACTTC. The full variable domain, in which reference TRBV30 and TRBJ2-5 provide the parts outside the CDR3, is SQTIHQWPATLVQPVGSPLSLECTVEGTSNPNLYWYRQAAGRGLQLLFYSVGIGQISSEVPQNLSASRPQDRQFILSSKKLLLSDSGFYLCAWSPTSGRGETQYFGPGTRLLVL.

The V gene is TRBV28, the J gene TRBJ1-5; tentative D call: TRBD1 (5 bases). The CDR3 totals 14 residues. CDR1 and CDR2 from the germline V gene are MDHEN and SYDVKM. Trimming cost V 8 bases and J 0 bases, with 11 bases left between them. The CDR3 reads CASWDVNSNQPQHF. CDR3 DNA: TGTGCCAGCTGGGACGTCAATAGCAATCAGCCCCAGCATTTT.

This rearrangement joins TRBV28 to TRBJ2-7; 7 nucleotides match TRBD2. V gave up 7 bases and J gave up 6 bases; unmatched junction bases: 6. CDR1 MDHEN and CDR2 SYDVKM come from the germline V gene. CDR3 length equals 12 residues. The CDR3 spells CASTQWEGEQYF. CDR3 DNA: TGTGCCAGCACCCAGTGGGAGGGCGAGCAGTACTTC.

The chain carries TRBV9 and TRBJ1-2; D is ambiguous. CDR3 length equals 13 residues. The germline V gene has CDR1 SGDLS and CDR2 YYNGEE. V was cut by 1 base and J by 8 bases, with 12 bases left in between. CDR3 coding DNA: TGTGCCAGCAGCGTATCGGACGGAGGCGGCTACACCTTC. Its translation: CASSVSDGGGYTF.

DNA of the CDR3: TGTGCCAGTAGAGGGGGTGGGAGCGAAAAACTGTTTTTT. Translated, it gives CASRGGGSEKLFF. This chain uses TRBV19 with TRBJ1-4, with a possible D match to TRBD1 (6 bases). The V gene lost 6 bases and the J gene lost 8 bases, with 13 bases spanning the gap. The CDR3 runs 13 residues. Per germline, CDR1 LNHDA and CDR2 SQIVND (reference sequence).

V is TRBV28 and J is TRBJ1-4, with D tentatively TRBD1 (5 bases). The germline gives CDR1 MDHEN, CDR2 SYDVKM. There are 12 residues in the CDR3. Trimming cost V 2 bases and J 13 bases, with 11 bases left between them. The CDR3 region has the DNA TGTGCCAGCAGTTTAGAGGGGCGGGGACTGTTTTTT. This translates into CASSLEGRGLFF.